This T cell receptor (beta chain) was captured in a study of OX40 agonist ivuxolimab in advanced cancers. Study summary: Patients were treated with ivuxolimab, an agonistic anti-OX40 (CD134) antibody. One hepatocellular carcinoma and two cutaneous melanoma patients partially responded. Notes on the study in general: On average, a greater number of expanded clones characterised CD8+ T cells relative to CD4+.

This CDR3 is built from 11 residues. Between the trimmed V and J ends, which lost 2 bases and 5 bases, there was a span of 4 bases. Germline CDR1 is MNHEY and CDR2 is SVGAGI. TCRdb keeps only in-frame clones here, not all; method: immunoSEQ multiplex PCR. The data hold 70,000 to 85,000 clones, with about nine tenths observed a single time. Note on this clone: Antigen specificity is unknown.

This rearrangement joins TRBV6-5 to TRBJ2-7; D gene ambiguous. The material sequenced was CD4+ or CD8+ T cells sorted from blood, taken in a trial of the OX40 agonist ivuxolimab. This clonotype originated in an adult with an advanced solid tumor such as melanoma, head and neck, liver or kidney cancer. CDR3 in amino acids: CASSYRNEQYF. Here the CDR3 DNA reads TGTGCCAGCAGTTACAGGAACGAGCAGTACTTC.